This T cell receptor (beta chain) was captured by sequencing in a study of shared clonotypes between healthy human individuals. The germline V gene encodes CDR1 SEHNR and CDR2 FQNEAQ (reference sequence). The CDR3 runs 14 residues. V was pared by 6 bases and J by 5 bases, with 17 bases between. In the naive CD8 group, cells lacked CD45RO and were positively selected for CCR7, so terminally differentiated effector memory CD45RA+ cells were left out. The study drew all its donors from Caucasian adults living in Nashville, Tennessee. The table came from immunoSEQ multiplex PCR; TCRdb's copy has only in-frame clones and leaves some out. The table shows about 2.1 million clones, with 93% occurring only once.

The specimen was naive CD8+ T cells from PBMCs. V usage is TRBV7-9 and J usage is TRBJ2-7; D is tentatively TRBD1 or TRBD2 (5 bases each). The clonotype comes from a man younger than 35 in good health. Some clones in this sample may be carry-over from other donors' samples. The DNA of the CDR3 is TGTGCCAGCAGTGACGGGGCTAGCTTGGACGAGCAGTACTTC. Protein product: CASSDGASLDEQYF.